This TCR beta chain was recovered during a study of blood T cell repertoires in COVID-19. At the level of the study: Sites in the United States, Italy and Spain provided acute and convalescent COVID-19 samples.

Assay: immunoSEQ multiplex PCR; the TCRdb copy retains only in-frame clones and omits some. There are around 100,000 clones in the sample; about 91% occur only once, and roughly 2.3% lies in the top ten. With 1 base removed from V and 4 bases from J, the gap between germline ends came to 20 bases. From germline, CDR1 is LGHDT and CDR2 YNNKEL (reference sequence). The CDR3 has 17 amino acids. The chain links TRBV3-1 (or the pseudogene TRBV3-2) to TRBJ2-7, with no clear D. The receptor was derived from a human donor with active COVID-19. The donor label of this sample is uncertain. Sequenced material: peripheral blood. The CDR3: CASSQGTSIRRVYEQYF. The CDR3 region has the DNA TGTGCCAGCAGCCAAGGTACTTCTATCCGTCGGGTTTACGAGCAGTACTTC.